These T cell receptor beta chains were read from a single sample in a study of blood T cell repertoires in COVID-19. Profiled with immunoSEQ multiplex PCR; TCRdb holds only in-frame clones, not every one. The sample lists roughly 140,000 clones, more than 70% seen once, with 5% in the top ten. Sequenced: peripheral blood. Every receptor here comes from a woman in her 50s with acute or convalescent COVID-19. The CDR3 runs from the conserved cysteine through the conserved F or W. Fields, in order: CDR3 DNA, CDR3 protein, clone size, D gene, V gene, J gene. D genes are given only for firm matches. Clone size appears in some rows only: once, few, many, or a class for an expanded clone.

TGCAGCGTTGGGGACAGTGACTATGGCTACACCTTC	CSVGDSDYGYTF	-	TRBD1	TRBV29-1	TRBJ1-2
TGTGCCAGTCTGGGGACAGGGTTTGGTGAGCAGTTCTTC	CASLGTGFGEQFF	-	TRBD1	TRBV19	TRBJ2-1
TGTGCCAGCAGCCCAAGAGCGGGCGAGGTTACCGATGAGCAGTTCTTC	CASSPRAGEVTDEQFF	-	-	TRBV7-9	TRBJ2-1
TGTGCCAGCAGCGTATTGGGTGGGCGGGGACTGTACAATGAGCAGTTCTTC	CASSVLGGRGLYNEQFF	-	-	TRBV9	TRBJ2-1
TGTGCCAGCAGCTTGGCTACAGGACCTAACGGGGAAAAACTGTTTTTT	CASSLATGPNGEKLFF	-	-	TRBV5-8	TRBJ1-4
TGTGCCAGCAGCCTGGACGGGATCGGGTCGAACACCGGGGAGCTGTTTTTT	CASSLDGIGSNTGELFF	-	-	TRBV5-4	TRBJ2-2
TGTGCCAGCAAGTACGACAGGACGAACACTGAAGCTTTCTTT	CASKYDRTNTEAFF	-	-	TRBV28	TRBJ1-1
TGTGCCAGCACGGACAGATCGAACACCGGGGAGCTGTTTTTT	CASTDRSNTGELFF	-	-	TRBV7-9	TRBJ2-2
TGTGCCGTTAGGGCGGGTTTTGATCTGAACACTGAAGCTTTCTTT	CAVRAGFDLNTEAFF	-	-	TRBV10-3	TRBJ1-1
TGTGCCAGCAGTCCTACCACAGTTTCCGGCTACACCTTC	CASSPTTVSGYTF	-	-	TRBV6-5	TRBJ1-2
TGTGCCAGTAGTATGCAGGGGGGTAGCAATCAGCCCCAGCATTTT	CASSMQGGSNQPQHF	-	TRBD1	TRBV19	TRBJ1-5
TGCAGCGTTGAAGATCGGATGACAGGGAGCTATGGCTACACCTTC	CSVEDRMTGSYGYTF	-	TRBD1	TRBV29-1	TRBJ1-2
TGTGCCATCAGTTCAGGGGGTGGAAACACCATATATTTT	CAISSGGGNTIYF	-	TRBD1	TRBV10-3	TRBJ1-3
TGTGCCAGCAGTCCAGGGACACCTGGAAACACCATATATTTT	CASSPGTPGNTIYF	-	-	TRBV27	TRBJ1-3
TGCGCCAGCGGGGTAGGGGGGGCGTTTGACAATGAGCAGTTCTTC	CASGVGGAFDNEQFF	-	-	TRBV4-3	TRBJ2-1
TGCGCCAGCAGCCAAGGACAGGGAGTGGGGGAAAAACTGTTTTTT	CASSQGQGVGEKLFF	-	TRBD1	TRBV4-3	TRBJ1-4
TGTGCCAGCAGCTTAGGGACAGGGATGGATTCACCCCTCCACTTT	CASSLGTGMDSPLHF	few	TRBD1	TRBV7-6	TRBJ1-6
TGCGCCAGCAGCATAGGACAGGGGGCGCGGACCGGGGAGCTGTTTTTT	CASSIGQGARTGELFF	-	TRBD1	TRBV5-1	TRBJ2-2
TGTGCCAGCAGTTACTCTAGCGGGGGACAAGAGACCCAGTACTTC	CASSYSSGGQETQYF	-	TRBD2	TRBV6-5	TRBJ2-5
TGTGCCAGTAGTATTTTTATCCAGGGAAACAATCAGCCCCAGCATTTT	CASSIFIQGNNQPQHF	-	-	TRBV19	TRBJ1-5
TGTGCCAGCAGCCAAGTGGCGGCGGACAGGGGTATGAGGAATGAGCAGTTCTTC	CASSQVAADRGMRNEQFF	-	TRBD1	TRBV3-1/TRBV3-2	TRBJ2-1
TGTGCCAGCAGCGTTCGGGACAGATCAGGCGGCTACACCTTC	CASSVRDRSGGYTF	-	TRBD1	TRBV3-1/TRBV3-2	TRBJ1-2
TGTGCCAGCAGTTTCGTAGCGGTGATACAAGAGACCCAGTACTTC	CASSFVAVIQETQYF	-	-	TRBV28	TRBJ2-5
TGTGCCATCACCGCAGGGGGCGAAATACCCCTCCACTTT	CAITAGGEIPLHF	-	TRBD1	TRBV10-3	TRBJ1-6